This T cell receptor (beta chain) came from a study of OX40 agonist ivuxolimab in advanced cancers. Study at large: Every patient in dose escalation had hepatocellular carcinoma, melanoma, renal cell or head and neck cancer.

Germline assignment: CDR1 MNHEY and CDR2 SVGAGI. The germline V and J ends were trimmed by 0 bases and 4 bases, with 10 bases remaining between them. CDR3 length equals 15 residues. A note on this clone: The antigen is undetermined.

Broader study findings: Among patients with partial responses at 0.1-3.0 mg/kg, clonal expansion was among the lowest. With doses of 0.1 to 3.0 mg/kg, CD4+ and CD8+ blood T cells had undergone clonal expansion by week 6.

Sequencing used immunoSEQ multiplex PCR; TCRdb keeps in-frame clones, though not all of them. The sample includes fewer than 80,000 clones, around 90% seen only once; the top ten take less than 6%. The TCR originated in an adult with an advanced solid tumor such as melanoma, head and neck, liver or kidney cancer. This sequence joins TRBV6-5 and TRBJ1-3; D is unclear. The source was CD4+ or CD8+ T cells sorted from blood, collected in a trial of the OX40 agonist ivuxolimab. The CDR3 here is CASSYSTSPGNTIYF. In nucleotides, the CDR3 is TGTGCCAGCAGTTACTCGACATCGCCCGGAAACACCATATATTTT.